The next 22 T cell receptor beta chains were all read from a single sample in a study of chemoradiotherapy in HPV16-positive cancers. Assay used: immunoSEQ multiplex PCR; TCRdb lists only in-frame clones, some missing. This sample yields around 2,000 clones, of which roughly 80% are seen a single time; 9.5% to 10% belongs to the top ten. The material sequenced was tumor tissue, taken from a patient who underwent chemoradiotherapy. The source of these receptors is a human donor with HPV-associated anogenital cancer.

V and J are TRBV6-6 and TRBJ1-5; D uncertain. The length of the CDR3 is 16 residues. Trimming removed 0 bases at V and 0 bases at J, with 9 bases between. CDR1 is MNHNY and CDR2 is SVGAGI in the germline V gene (reference sequence). The CDR3 is CASSYSGLPSNQPQHF. The CDR3 DNA reads as TGTGCCAGCAGTTACTCGGGCCTTCCTAGCAATCAGCCCCAGCATTTT.

To note about this clone: The junction shows a germline mismatch at one end, possibly a read error. The rearrangement uses TRBV9 and TRBJ2-5, with D uncertain. The CDR3 loop spans 13 amino acids. Germline assignment: CDR1 SGDLS and CDR2 YYNGEE. CDR3 in amino acids: CAGSNTRQETQYF. The CDR3 DNA reads TGTGCCGGCAGCAACACACGCCAAGAGACCCAGTACTTC.

CDR3 loop: CASSYGWLGSPLHF. CDR3 sequence (DNA): TGTGCCAGCAGTTACGGGTGGTTAGGTTCACCCCTCCACTTT. The V call is TRBV6-5, the J call TRBJ1-6; D is ambiguous. V dropped 2 bases and J dropped 9 bases, with 11 bases sitting between them. Germline-derived CDR1 and CDR2 are MNHEY and SVGAGI. The CDR3 totals 14 residues.

The chain uses TRBV7-3 and TRBJ2-3; no clear D gene. The CDR3 is made up of 14 amino acids. Looked up from germline, CDR1 is SGHTA and CDR2 is FQGTGA. Trimming removed 0 bases at V and 1 base at J, with 5 bases between. The CDR3 loop reads CASSLTRGTDTQYF. In nucleotides, the CDR3 is TGTGCCAGCAGCTTAACCAGAGGCACAGATACGCAGTATTTT. The full variable domain, in which reference TRBV7-3 and TRBJ2-3 provide the parts outside the CDR3, is GAGVSQTPSNKVTEKGKYVELRCDPISGHTALYWYRQSLGQGPEFLIYFQGTGAADDSGLPNDRFFAVRPEGSVSTLKIQRTERGDSAVYLCASSLTRGTDTQYFGPGTRLTVL.

In its sample, this clone was seen a few times. This chain joins TRBV6-1 and TRBJ1-1; 9 nucleotides agree with TRBD1. The CDR3 contains 14 residues. The J segment lost 1 base and the V segment lost 10 bases, leaving 7 bases of the junction unmatched. CDR1 and CDR2 from the germline V gene are MNHNS and SASEGT. Written as DNA, the CDR3 is TGTGCCACTGGACAGGGGATAGCGAACACTGAAGCTTTCTTT. This encodes CATGQGIANTEAFF.

The chain links TRBV4-1 to TRBJ2-7; 11 bases align to TRBD1. The CDR3 sequence is 17 residues long. The trim removed 3 bases at V and 4 bases at J, leaving 11 bases unmatched. Per germline, CDR1 MGHRA and CDR2 YSYEKL. This CDR3 reads CASSHRTGGGVRYEQYF. The CDR3, as DNA: TGCGCCAGCAGCCACAGGACAGGGGGCGGTGTTAGGTACGAGCAGTACTTC.

The V call is TRBV5-5, the J call TRBJ1-5, with 7 bases fitting TRBD1. Germline V gives CDR1 SGHKS, CDR2 YYEKEE (reference sequence). This CDR3 has 14 amino acids. Trimming removed 4 bases from V and 7 bases from J; junction bases left unmatched: 8. The CDR3: CASSVTGTRQPQHF. The CDR3 coding sequence is TGTGCCAGCAGCGTGACAGGGACCCGGCAGCCCCAGCATTTT.

The chain links TRBV9 to TRBJ1-4, with 7 bases identical to TRBD1. Germline lookup yields CDR1 SGDLS and CDR2 YYNGEE. CDR3 size: 15 residues. V was pared by 4 bases and J by 6 bases, with 9 bases of the junction left unmatched. CDR3 DNA sequence: TGTGCCAGCAGCCGCGCGACAGGGATGGATGAAAAACTGTTTTTT. This encodes CASSRATGMDEKLFF. The whole variable domain, filled in from reference TRBV9 and TRBJ1-4, reads DSGVTQTPKHLITATGQRVTLRCSPRSGDLSVYWYQQSLDQGLQFLIQYYNGEERAKGNILERFSAQQFPDLHSELNLSSLELGDSALYFCASSRATGMDEKLFFGSGTQLSVL.

The rearrangement uses TRBV19 and TRBJ1-2; 9 bases agree with TRBD1. Per the germline V gene, CDR1 is LNHDA and CDR2 is SQIVND (reference sequence). V shed 5 bases and J 0 bases; nucleotides not matched to a gene: 16. This CDR3 region has 19 residues. The CDR3: CASSPDTTLGQGANYGYTF. The CDR3 DNA reads TGTGCCAGTAGTCCCGACACGACACTGGGACAGGGAGCTAACTATGGCTACACCTTC.

V gene TRBV30 combines with J gene TRBJ1-2; D unclear. CDR1 and CDR2 (germline): GTSNPN, SVGIG (reference sequence). This CDR3 region has 11 residues. V was pared by 2 bases and J by 8 bases, with 9 bases between. In nucleotides, the CDR3 is TGTGCCTGGAGTCCCTTACGGGGCTACACCTTC. Translated, it gives CAWSPLRGYTF.

This chain uses TRBV5-6 with TRBJ1-2; D gene unclear. CDR3 size: 12 residues. The germline V gene has CDR1 SGHDT and CDR2 YYEEEE. V lost 7 bases, J lost 6 bases, and 13 bases lay in between. CDR3 sequence reads: CASHGGMDGYTF. The CDR3 DNA is TGTGCCAGCCACGGAGGGATGGATGGCTACACCTTC.

This chain links TRBV29-1 with TRBJ2-1; weak D call: TRBD1 (6 bases). Trimming shortened V by 7 bases and J by 3 bases, and 13 bases separated the two germline ends. Per germline, CDR1 SQVTM and CDR2 ANQGSEA. The CDR3 is 13 amino acids. The DNA of the CDR3 is TGCAGCGGGGGCAGGGGAAACTACAATGAGCAGTTCTTC. Protein: CSGGRGNYNEQFF.

The chain joins TRBV4-1 to TRBJ2-7; D call uncertain. The V gene lost 3 bases and the J gene lost 1 base, with 13 bases spanning the gap. The CDR3 is made up of 15 amino acids. The germline gives CDR1 MGHRA, CDR2 YSYEKL. As DNA, the CDR3 is TGCGCCAGCAGCCATGCGGATCGCCTATCCTACGAGCAGTACTTC. Translation: CASSHADRLSYEQYF.

J is TRBJ2-7 and V is TRBV4-1; D possibly corresponds to TRBD2 (7 bases). Trimming left V 0 bases short and J 9 bases short, with 12 bases between. From germline, CDR1 is MGHRA and CDR2 YSYEKL. The CDR3 loop spans 13 amino acids. The CDR3 here is CASSQDTRGGQYF. In DNA form, the CDR3 reads TGCGCCAGCAGCCAAGATACGAGGGGGGGGCAGTACTTC.

This sequence joins TRBV10-3 and TRBJ2-7; 10 nucleotides agree with TRBD1. CDR3 size: 15 residues. Germline CDR1 and CDR2: ENHRY and SYGVKD. The V segment lost 6 bases and the J segment 6 bases; nucleotides outside the gene matches: 11. Here the CDR3 reads CAIRDWDRGDTEQYF. In DNA, the CDR3 is TGTGCCATCAGAGATTGGGACAGGGGCGATACCGAGCAGTACTTC.

The chain is built from TRBV5-6 and TRBJ1-5; TRBD1 matches 7 bases. Germline lookup yields CDR1 SGHDT and CDR2 YYEEEE. The V gene end was trimmed by 4 bases and the J gene end by 6 bases; junction bases not matched to a gene: 4. The CDR3 runs 13 residues. The CDR3 region is CASSPTGSQPQHF. The CDR3 coding sequence is TGTGCCAGCAGCCCGACAGGGAGTCAGCCCCAGCATTTT.

The chain links TRBV10-3 to TRBJ2-6, with D hard to call. Germline-derived CDR1 and CDR2 are ENHRY and SYGVKD. V dropped 3 bases and J dropped 0 bases, with 3 bases sitting between them. CDR3 length: 14 amino acids. CDR3 sequence: CAISDPSGANVLTF. The DNA for the CDR3 is TGTGCCATCAGTGACCCCTCTGGGGCCAACGTCCTGACTTTC.

The chain carries TRBV19 and TRBJ2-2; D not resolved. CDR1 and CDR2 (germline): LNHDA, SQIVND (reference sequence). This CDR3 comprises 13 residues. V lost 7 bases and J 1 base, leaving 7 bases between the germline ends. The CDR3 DNA reads as TGTGCCAGTACCGAACAGAACACCGGGGAGCTGTTTTTT. Protein sequence: CASTEQNTGELFF.

This chain connects TRBV15 to TRBJ1-3; D unclear. The CDR3 sequence is 14 residues long. Trimming took off 0 bases at V and 0 bases at J, with 3 bases between the two ends. CDR1 is LNHNV and CDR2 is YYDKDF in the germline V gene (reference sequence). CDR3 protein: CATSRDRSGNTIYF. CDR3 DNA sequence: TGTGCCACCAGCAGAGACCGCTCTGGAAACACCATATATTTT.

The CDR3 is CASSFLGRRTDTQYF. DNA for the CDR3: TGTGCCAGCAGTTTCCTAGGGAGGCGCACAGATACGCAGTATTTT. The chain joins TRBV2 to TRBJ2-3; a possible D gene is TRBD2 (6 bases). Looked up from germline, CDR1 is SNHLY and CDR2 is FYNNEI. This CDR3 spans 15 amino acids. V gave up 5 bases and J gave up 1 base, with 13 bases separating them. The complete variable domain, with remaining parts taken from reference TRBV2 and TRBJ2-3, reads EPEVTQTPSHQVTQMGQEVILRCVPISNHLYFYWYRQILGQKVEFLVSFYNNEISEKSEIFDDQFSVERPDGSNFTLKIRSTKLEDSAMYFCASSFLGRRTDTQYFGPGTRLTVL.

V and J are TRBV9 and TRBJ2-2; TRBD2 agrees at 7 bases. Germline loops: CDR1 SGDLS, CDR2 YYNGEE. The J segment lost 5 bases and the V segment lost 1 base, leaving 8 bases of the junction unmatched. There are 16 residues in the CDR3. CDR3 DNA sequence: TGTGCCAGCAGCGTAACCGGCCCTAGCGGTACCGGGGAGCTGTTTTTT. Amino acid sequence: CASSVTGPSGTGELFF.

This chain uses TRBV11-2 with TRBJ2-1; 9 bases line up with TRBD1. Germline assignment: CDR1 SGHAT and CDR2 FQNNGV. V shed 5 bases, J shed 4 bases, and the junction held 6 bases outside the gene matches. The CDR3 has 15 amino acids. In DNA form, the CDR3 reads TGTGCCAGCAGCGTCGGGACAGGGCGGTACAATGAGCAGTTCTTC. Encoded protein: CASSVGTGRYNEQFF.